This T cell receptor beta chain was observed in a study of T cells in localized non-small cell lung cancer. Germline loops: CDR1 GTSNPN, CDR2 SVGIG (reference sequence). V lost 1 base, J lost 0 bases, and 7 bases lay in between. The CDR3 is 13 residues long. The assay was immunoSEQ multiplex PCR, and TCRdb's table has in-frame clones only and misses some. Of over 25,000 clones listed, about 90% were seen once; the top ten hold about 1.1%. This chain joins TRBV30 and TRBJ2-7; no reliable D call. The specimen comprised peripheral blood, sampled before any cancer treatment. This TCR was sampled from a woman aged 40-69 years with stage I lung adenocarcinoma. CDR3 DNA: TGTGCCTGGAGTGGAGATAGCTCCTACGAGCAGTACTTC. Its translation: CAWSGDSSYEQYF.